These 5 T cell receptor beta chains originate from one sample sequenced in a study of T cells in Graves' hyperthyroidism and ophthalmopathy. Amplified TCR beta CDR3 regions came from RNA transcripts. The study used the HTBI primer set for a first-round RT-PCR of the TCR CDR3. TCRdb re-called the multiplex PCR reads with MiXCR, one entry per CDR3 protein. This sample has about 420,000 distinct CDR3 sequences; 15% to 18% occur once, and the top ten carry over 12%. Sequencing input: blood. The receptors stem from a woman younger than 30 with Graves' hyperthyroidism.

This sequence joins TRBV12-3 or TRBV12-4 and TRBJ2-7, with D tentatively TRBD1 or TRBD2 (5 bases each). CDR3 size: 16 residues. Trimming stripped 3 bases from V and 2 bases from J, with 17 bases between. CDR3 in amino acids: CASSFLVWDPPYEQYF. As DNA, the CDR3 is TGTGCCAGCAGTTTCCTAGTTTGGGACCCCCCCTACGAGCAGTACTTC.

This clonotype was observed at least ten times. V gene TRBV11-3 combines with J gene TRBJ2-2; D call uncertain. Germline V lookup: CDR1 SGHNT, CDR2 YENEEA. The CDR3 contains 18 residues. V gave up 2 bases and J gave up 0 bases, with 16 bases separating them. The CDR3 coding sequence is TGTGCCAGCAGCTTAAGGCAGTGGAACCAAACGAACACCGGGGAGCTGTTTTTT. Protein: CASSLRQWNQTNTGELFF.

The rearrangement uses TRBV5-6 and TRBJ1-2; a weak D match, TRBD1 (6 bases). The CDR3 sequence is 15 residues long. Germline V gene data show CDR1 as SGHDT and CDR2 as YYEEEE. V was pared by 2 bases and J by 0 bases, with 11 bases between. The CDR3 DNA reads TGTGCCAGCAGCTTTAACAGGGAGCCTAACTATGGCTACACCTTC. This codes for CASSFNREPNYGYTF.

On this clonotype itself: A much larger clonotype is one base distant, so this may be a read error. The rearrangement uses TRBV18 and TRBJ1-3; D is perhaps TRBD1 (5 bases). The germline CDR1 and CDR2 sequences are KGHSH and LQKENI. The CDR3 totals 14 residues. Trimming shortened V by 5 bases and J by 4 bases, and 12 bases separated the two germline ends. The CDR3 region has the DNA TGTGCCAGCTCATCACTGGACACGGGAAACACCATATATTTT. This translates into CASSSLDTGNTIYF. The full variable domain, its missing parts supplied by reference TRBV18 and TRBJ1-3, is NAGVMQNPRHLVRRRGQEARLRCSPMKGHSHVYWYRQLPEEGLKFMVYLQKENIIDESGMPKERFSAEFPKEGPSILRIQQVVRGDSAAYFCASSSLDTGNTIYFGEGSWLTVV.

This clonotype was seen a few times. DNA of the CDR3: TGTGCCAGCAGCCCCCACGGGACAATTCATGGCTACACCTTC. As protein: CASSPHGTIHGYTF. The chain carries TRBV7-9 and TRBJ1-2, with D possibly matching TRBD1 (6 bases). Germline V gives CDR1 SEHNR, CDR2 FQNEAQ (reference sequence). V lost 5 bases, J lost 6 bases, and 16 bases lay in between. The CDR3 sequence is 14 residues long.